The clone carrying this T cell receptor beta chain was picked up one time. These data come from a study of T cell changes during pregnancy in multiple sclerosis. Libraries were prepared by immunoSEQ multiplex PCR; TCRdb keeps only in-frame clonotypes and omits some of them. The sample has fewer than 65,000 clones; roughly nine tenths are singletons. The material sequenced was peripheral blood, taken before pregnancy. This sequence was found in a female donor with multiple sclerosis, enrolled in a pregnancy study.

CDR3 in amino acids: CASSLGEGIGGKLFF. DNA for the CDR3: TGTGCCAGCAGCTTGGGGGAAGGGATTGGGGGGAAACTGTTTTTT. The rearrangement links TRBV5-5 to TRBJ1-4; weak D call: TRBD1 (5 bases). V was cut by 0 bases and J by 11 bases, with 17 bases left in between. Germline V CDR1 and CDR2: SGHKS, YYEKEE (reference sequence). The length of the CDR3 is 15 residues.